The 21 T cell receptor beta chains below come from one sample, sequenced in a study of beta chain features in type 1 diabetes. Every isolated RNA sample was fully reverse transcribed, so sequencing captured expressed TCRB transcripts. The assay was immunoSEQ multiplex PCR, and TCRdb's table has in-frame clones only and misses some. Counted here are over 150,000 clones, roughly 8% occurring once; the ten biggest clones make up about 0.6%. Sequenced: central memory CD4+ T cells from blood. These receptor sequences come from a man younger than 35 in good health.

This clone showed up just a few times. The CDR3 DNA follows: TGTGCCAGCAGCTTACTTTCGCTGGAAGTAGGAGGGTTATACACAGATACGCAGTATTTT. Translation: CASSLLSLEVGGLYTDTQYF. J is TRBJ2-3 and V is TRBV7-4, with D tentatively TRBD2 (6 bases). The CDR3 contains 20 residues. Trimming took 2 bases from V and 2 from J, leaving 26 bases between them. Per germline, CDR1 SGHVT and CDR2 SQSDAQ.

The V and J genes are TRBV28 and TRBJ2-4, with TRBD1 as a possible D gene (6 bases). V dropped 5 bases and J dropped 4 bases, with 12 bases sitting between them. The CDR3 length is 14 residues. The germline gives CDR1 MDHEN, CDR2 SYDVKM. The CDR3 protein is CASSIRGTKNIQYF. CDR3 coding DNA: TGTGCCAGCAGTATCAGGGGTACGAAAAACATTCAGTACTTC. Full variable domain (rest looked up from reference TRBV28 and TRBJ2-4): DVKVTQSSRYLVKRTGEKVFLECVQDMDHENMFWYRQDPGLGLRLIYFSYDVKMKEKGDIPEGYSVSREKKERFSLILESASTNQTSMYLCASSIRGTKNIQYFGAGTRLSVL.

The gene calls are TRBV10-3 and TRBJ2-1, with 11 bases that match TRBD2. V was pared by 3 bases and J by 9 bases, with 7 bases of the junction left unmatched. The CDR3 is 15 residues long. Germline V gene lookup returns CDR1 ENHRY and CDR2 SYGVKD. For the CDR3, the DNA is TGTGCCATCAGTGACGAACTAGCGGGAGTGGGTGAGCAGTTCTTC. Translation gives CAISDELAGVGEQFF.

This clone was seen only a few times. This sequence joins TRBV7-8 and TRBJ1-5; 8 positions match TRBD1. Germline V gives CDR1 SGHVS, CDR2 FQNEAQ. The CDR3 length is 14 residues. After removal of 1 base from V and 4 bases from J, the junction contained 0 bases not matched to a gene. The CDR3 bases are TGTGCCAGCAGCTTAGGGACAGGGAATCAGCCCCAGCATTTT. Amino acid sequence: CASSLGTGNQPQHF.

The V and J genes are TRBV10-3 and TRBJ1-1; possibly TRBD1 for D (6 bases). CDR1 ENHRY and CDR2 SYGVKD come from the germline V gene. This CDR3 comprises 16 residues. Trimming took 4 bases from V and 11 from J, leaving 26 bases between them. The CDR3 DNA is TGTGCCATCAGTGGAGGGAACGGCGAACAGACAGGCATCGCTTTCTTT. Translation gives CAISGGNGEQTGIAFF.

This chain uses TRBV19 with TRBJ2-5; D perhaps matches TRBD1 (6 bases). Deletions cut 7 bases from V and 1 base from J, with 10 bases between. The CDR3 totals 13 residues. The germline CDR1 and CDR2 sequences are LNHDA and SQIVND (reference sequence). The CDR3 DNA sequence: TGTGCCAGTAATCAGGGGCGCCAAGAGACCCAGTACTTC. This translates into CASNQGRQETQYF.

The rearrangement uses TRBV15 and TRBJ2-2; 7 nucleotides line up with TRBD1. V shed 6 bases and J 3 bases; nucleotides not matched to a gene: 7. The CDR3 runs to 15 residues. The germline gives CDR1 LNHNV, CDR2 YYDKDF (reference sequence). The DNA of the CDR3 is TGTGCCACCAGTCGGGACAGTTCCTACACCGGGGAGCTGTTTTTT. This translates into CATSRDSSYTGELFF.

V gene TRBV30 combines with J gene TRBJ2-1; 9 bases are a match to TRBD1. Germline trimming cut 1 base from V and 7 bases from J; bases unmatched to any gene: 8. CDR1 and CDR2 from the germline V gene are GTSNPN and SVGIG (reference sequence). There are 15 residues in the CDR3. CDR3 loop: CAWSGTGTGKNEQFF. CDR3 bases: TGTGCCTGGAGTGGAACCGGGACAGGGAAGAATGAGCAGTTCTTC.

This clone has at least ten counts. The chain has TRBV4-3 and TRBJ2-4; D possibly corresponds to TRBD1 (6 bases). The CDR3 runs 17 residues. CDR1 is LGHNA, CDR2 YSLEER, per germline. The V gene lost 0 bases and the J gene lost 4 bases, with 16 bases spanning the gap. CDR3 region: CASSQDFGGQNKNIQYF. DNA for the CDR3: TGCGCCAGCAGCCAAGACTTTGGAGGACAGAATAAAAACATTCAGTACTTC.

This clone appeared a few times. The CDR3 bases are TGTGCCAGCAGCAAAAGGGCCACAGGTCAGGGAGATACGCAGTATTTT. It translates to CASSKRATGQGDTQYF. The gene calls are TRBV7-9 and TRBJ2-3, with a tentative D call TRBD1 (5 bases). The length of the CDR3 is 16 residues. CDR1 is SEHNR and CDR2 is FQNEAQ in the germline V gene (reference sequence). V was clipped by 5 bases and J by 5 bases, with 20 bases between them.

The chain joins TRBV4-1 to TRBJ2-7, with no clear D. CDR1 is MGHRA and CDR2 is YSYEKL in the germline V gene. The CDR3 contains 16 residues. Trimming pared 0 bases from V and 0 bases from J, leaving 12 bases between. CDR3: CASSQESYSSSYEQYF. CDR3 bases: TGCGCCAGCAGCCAAGAGTCGTACTCGAGCTCCTACGAGCAGTACTTC.

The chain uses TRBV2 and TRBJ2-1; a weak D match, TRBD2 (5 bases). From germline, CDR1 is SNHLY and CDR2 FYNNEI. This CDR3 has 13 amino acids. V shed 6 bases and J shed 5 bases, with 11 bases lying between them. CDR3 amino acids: CASRAEIHNEQFF. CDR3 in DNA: TGTGCCAGCAGAGCGGAAATCCACAATGAGCAGTTCTTC. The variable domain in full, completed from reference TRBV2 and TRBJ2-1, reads EPEVTQTPSHQVTQMGQEVILRCVPISNHLYFYWYRQILGQKVEFLVSFYNNEISEKSEIFDDQFSVERPDGSNFTLKIRSTKLEDSAMYFCASRAEIHNEQFFGPGTRLTVL.

DNA for the CDR3: TGTGCCAGCAGCCTCAGGGTAAACCCCTACAATGAGCAGTTCTTC. This encodes CASSLRVNPYNEQFF. The chain links TRBV7-9 to TRBJ2-1, with a possible D match to TRBD1 (5 bases). Germline CDR1 reads SEHNR; CDR2 reads FQNEAQ (reference sequence). The germline V and J ends were trimmed by 5 bases and 2 bases, with 13 bases remaining between them. This CDR3 contains 15 residues.

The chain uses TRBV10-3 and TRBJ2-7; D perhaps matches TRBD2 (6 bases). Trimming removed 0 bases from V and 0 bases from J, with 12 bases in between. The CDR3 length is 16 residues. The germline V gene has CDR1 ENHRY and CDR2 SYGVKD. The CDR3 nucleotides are TGTGCCATCAGTGAGTCGGTAGCGGCAATCTCCTACGAGCAGTACTTC. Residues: CAISESVAAISYEQYF.

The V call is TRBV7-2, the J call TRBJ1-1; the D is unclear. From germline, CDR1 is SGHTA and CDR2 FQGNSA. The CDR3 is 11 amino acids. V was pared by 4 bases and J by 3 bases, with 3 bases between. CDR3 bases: TGTGCCAGCAGCTCTTACACTGAAGCTTTCTTT. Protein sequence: CASSSYTEAFF.

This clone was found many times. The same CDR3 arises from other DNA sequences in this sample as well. Here the CDR3 reads CASSLGQGDTQYF. Written as DNA, the CDR3 is TGTGCCAGCAGCTTAGGACAGGGAGATACGCAGTATTTT. This sequence joins TRBV7-8 and TRBJ2-3, with 7 nucleotides matching TRBD1. J lost 5 bases, V lost 1 base, and 0 bases had no gene match. The germline gives CDR1 SGHVS, CDR2 FQNEAQ. The CDR3 is 13 amino acids. The full variable domain, its missing parts supplied by reference TRBV7-8 and TRBJ2-3, is GAGVSQSPRYKVAKRGQDVALRCDPISGHVSLFWYQQALGQGPEFLTYFQNEAQLDKSGLPSDRFFAERPEGSVSTLKIQRTQQEDSAVYLCASSLGQGDTQYFGPGTRLTVL.

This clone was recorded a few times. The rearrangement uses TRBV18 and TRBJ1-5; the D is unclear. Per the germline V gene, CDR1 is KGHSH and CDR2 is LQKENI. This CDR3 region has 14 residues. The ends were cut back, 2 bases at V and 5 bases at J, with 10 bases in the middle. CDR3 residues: CASSPGSSDQPQHF. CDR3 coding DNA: TGTGCCAGCTCACCAGGGAGTTCAGATCAGCCCCAGCATTTT.

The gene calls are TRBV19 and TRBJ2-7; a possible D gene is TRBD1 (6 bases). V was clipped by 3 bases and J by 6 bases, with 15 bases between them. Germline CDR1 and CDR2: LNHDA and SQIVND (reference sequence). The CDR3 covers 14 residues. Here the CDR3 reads CASSIGQGISEQYF. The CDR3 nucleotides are TGTGCCAGTAGTATCGGTCAGGGGATTTCCGAGCAGTACTTC.

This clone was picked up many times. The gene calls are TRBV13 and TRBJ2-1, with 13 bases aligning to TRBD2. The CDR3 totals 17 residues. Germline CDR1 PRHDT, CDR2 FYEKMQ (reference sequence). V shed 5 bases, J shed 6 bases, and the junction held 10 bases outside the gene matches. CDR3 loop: CASSPGLAGDGFNEQFF. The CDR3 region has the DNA TGTGCCAGCAGCCCCGGACTAGCGGGAGATGGGTTCAATGAGCAGTTCTTC.

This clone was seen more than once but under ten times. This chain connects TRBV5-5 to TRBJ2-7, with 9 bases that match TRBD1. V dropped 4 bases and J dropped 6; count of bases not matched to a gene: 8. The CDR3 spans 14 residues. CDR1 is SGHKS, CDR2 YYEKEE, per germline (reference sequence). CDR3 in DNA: TGTGCCAGCAGCCGGGACAGGGCGCGAAGCGAGCAGTACTTC. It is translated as CASSRDRARSEQYF.

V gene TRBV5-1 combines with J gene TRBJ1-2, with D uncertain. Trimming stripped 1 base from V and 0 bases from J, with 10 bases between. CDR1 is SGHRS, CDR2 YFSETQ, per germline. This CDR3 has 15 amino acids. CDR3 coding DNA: TGCGCCAGCAGCTTGTGGGCTAACTCTAACTATGGCTACACCTTC. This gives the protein CASSLWANSNYGYTF.